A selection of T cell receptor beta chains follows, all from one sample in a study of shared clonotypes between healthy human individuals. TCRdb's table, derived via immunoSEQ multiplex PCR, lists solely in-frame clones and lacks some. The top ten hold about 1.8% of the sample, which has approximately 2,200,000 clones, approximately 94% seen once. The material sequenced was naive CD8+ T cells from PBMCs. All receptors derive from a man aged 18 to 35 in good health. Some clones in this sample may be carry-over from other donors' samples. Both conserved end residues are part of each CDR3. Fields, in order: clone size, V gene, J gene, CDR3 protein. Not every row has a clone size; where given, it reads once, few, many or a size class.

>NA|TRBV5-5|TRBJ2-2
CASSPGQREARELFF
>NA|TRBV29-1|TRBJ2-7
CSAKTGTISYEQYF
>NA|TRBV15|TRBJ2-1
CATSRVRLAGYNEQFF
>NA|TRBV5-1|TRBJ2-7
CASSLVAAGGGTYEQYF
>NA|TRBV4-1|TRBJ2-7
CASSPGGDADEQYF
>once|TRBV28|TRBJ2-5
CASSPRGGRETQYF
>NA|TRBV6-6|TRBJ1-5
CASTRDRGYNQPQHF
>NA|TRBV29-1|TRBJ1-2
CSVEDHSGNTF
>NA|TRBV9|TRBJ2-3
CASSARGSGRATDTQYF
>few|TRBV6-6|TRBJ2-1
CASRQGNEQFF
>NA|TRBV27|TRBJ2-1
CASSLSSRLFNYNEQFF
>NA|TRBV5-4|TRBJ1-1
CASSPGGWNTEAFF
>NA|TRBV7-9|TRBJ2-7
CASSPGLAGGPWSYEQYF
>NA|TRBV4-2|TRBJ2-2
CASSQVSGSGELFF
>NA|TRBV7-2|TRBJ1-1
CASSPNSNTEAFF
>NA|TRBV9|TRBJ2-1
CASSPPRENEQFF
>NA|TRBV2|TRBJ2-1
CASSGGTSGNHEQFF
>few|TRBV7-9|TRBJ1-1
CASSLGGVEAFF
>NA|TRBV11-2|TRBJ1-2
CASSLYPNYGYTF
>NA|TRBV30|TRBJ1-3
CAWRAQMIELPSGNTIYF
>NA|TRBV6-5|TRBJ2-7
CASSKTGNEQYF
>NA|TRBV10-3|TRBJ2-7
CASGLVGSSYEQYF
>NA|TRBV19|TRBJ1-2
CASRRRGYGYTF
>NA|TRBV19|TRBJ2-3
CASSIVTEDTQYF
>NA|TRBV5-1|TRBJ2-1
CASSDRDRVYNEQFF
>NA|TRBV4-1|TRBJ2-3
CASSQGGGTDTQYF
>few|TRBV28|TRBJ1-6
CASSLLGNSPLHF
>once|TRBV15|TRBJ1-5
CATSITGAQPQHF
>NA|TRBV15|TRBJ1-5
CATSRDRGSSNQPQHF
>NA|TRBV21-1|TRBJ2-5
CASSNSRTGALETQYF
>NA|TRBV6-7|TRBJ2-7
CASSPGHSAYEQYF
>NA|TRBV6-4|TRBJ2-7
CASSDSYNRGSGRASYEQYF
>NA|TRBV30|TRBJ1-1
CAWGQPTEAFF
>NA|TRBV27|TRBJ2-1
CASRTGTSVYNEQFF
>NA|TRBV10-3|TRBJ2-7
CAISSTEAYEQYF
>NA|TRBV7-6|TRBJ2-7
CASSFRQGGYEQYF
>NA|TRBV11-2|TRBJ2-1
CASSHLAGDSYNEQFF
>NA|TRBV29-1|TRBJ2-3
CSVRLASTDTQYF
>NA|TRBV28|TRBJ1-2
CASSHRTGRTYGYTF
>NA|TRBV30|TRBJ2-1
CAWSVGIRNEQFF
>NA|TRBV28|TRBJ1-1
CASSFSQRGTEAFF
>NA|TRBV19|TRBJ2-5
CASSVAGGVLETQYF
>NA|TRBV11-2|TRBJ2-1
CASRLRVLDEQFF
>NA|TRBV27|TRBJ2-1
CASSPVRRPNEQFF
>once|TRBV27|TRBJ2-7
CASSLLRTDGIYEQYF
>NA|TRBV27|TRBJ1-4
CASRPGEGWSLAEKLFF
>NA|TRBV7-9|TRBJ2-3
CASFRGNPSRDTQYF
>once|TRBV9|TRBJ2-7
CASNPAGGNEQYF
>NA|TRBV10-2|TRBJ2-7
CASRGGGSTTYEQYF
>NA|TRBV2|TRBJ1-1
CASSLAVGDPYEELRVDTEAFF
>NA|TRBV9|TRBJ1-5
CASSSGINQPQHF
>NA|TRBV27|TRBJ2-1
CASSLFSYNEQFF
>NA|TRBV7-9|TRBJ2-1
CASSPRLKREVGEQFF
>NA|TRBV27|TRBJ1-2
CASSIRDPKDGYTF
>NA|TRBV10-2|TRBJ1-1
CASSDSRVTEAFF
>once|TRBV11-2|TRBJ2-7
CASSARSGETTYEQYF